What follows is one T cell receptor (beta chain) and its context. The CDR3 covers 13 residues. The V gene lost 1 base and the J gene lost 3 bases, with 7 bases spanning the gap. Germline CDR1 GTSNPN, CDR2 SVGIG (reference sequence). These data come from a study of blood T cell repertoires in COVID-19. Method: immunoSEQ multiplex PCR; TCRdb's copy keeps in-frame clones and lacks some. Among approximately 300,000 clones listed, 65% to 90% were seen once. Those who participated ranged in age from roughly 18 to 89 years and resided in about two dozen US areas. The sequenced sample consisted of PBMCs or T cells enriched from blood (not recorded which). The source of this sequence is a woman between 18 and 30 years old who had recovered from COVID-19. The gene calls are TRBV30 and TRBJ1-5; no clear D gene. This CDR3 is CAWSADYNQPQHF. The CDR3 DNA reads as TGTGCCTGGAGTGCCGACTACAATCAGCCCCAGCATTTT.